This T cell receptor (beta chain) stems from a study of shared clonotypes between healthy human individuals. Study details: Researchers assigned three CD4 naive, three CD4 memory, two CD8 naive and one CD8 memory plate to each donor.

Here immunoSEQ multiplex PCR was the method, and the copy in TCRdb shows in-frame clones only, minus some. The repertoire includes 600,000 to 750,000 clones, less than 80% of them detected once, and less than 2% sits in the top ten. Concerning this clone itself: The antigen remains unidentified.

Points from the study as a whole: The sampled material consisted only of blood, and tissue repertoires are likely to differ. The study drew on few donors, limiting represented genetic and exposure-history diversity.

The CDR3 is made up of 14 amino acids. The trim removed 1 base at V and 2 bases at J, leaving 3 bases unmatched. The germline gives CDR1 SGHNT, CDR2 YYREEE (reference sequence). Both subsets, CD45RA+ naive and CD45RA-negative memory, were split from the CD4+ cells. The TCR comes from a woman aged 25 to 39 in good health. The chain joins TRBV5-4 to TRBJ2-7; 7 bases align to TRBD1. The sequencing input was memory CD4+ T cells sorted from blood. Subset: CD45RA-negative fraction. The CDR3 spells CASSLWDSTYEQYF. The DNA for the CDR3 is TGTGCCAGCAGCTTGTGGGACAGTACCTACGAGCAGTACTTC. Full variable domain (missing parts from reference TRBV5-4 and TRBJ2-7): ETGVTQSPTHLIKTRGQQVTLRCSSQSGHNTVSWYQQALGQGPQFIFQYYREEENGRGNFPPRFSGLQFPNYSSELNVNALELDDSALYLCASSLWDSTYEQYFGPGTRLTVT.